This T cell receptor (beta chain) derives from a study of CD8+CD57+ T cells in acquired aplastic anemia. Study as a whole: Sorted CD4+ and CD8+ cell DNA averaged approximately 3.4 ug. Whole-study findings and limits: Significant differences in CD8+ Simpson's diversity were not observed between patients and controls.

Per the germline V gene, CDR1 is SGHTA and CDR2 is FQGNSA. Trimming removed 5 bases from V and 1 base from J, with 15 bases in between. This CDR3 region has 15 residues. On this clonotype: The antigen remains undetermined.

All sequencing subjects had displayed CD8+CD57+ cell expansion on flow cytometry. TCR beta VDJ combinations and CDR3 sequences were profiled from genomic DNA. Via MiXCR, TCRdb re-called the reads, giving one row per CDR3 protein. The table shows about 120,000 distinct CDR3 sequences, with 50% to 70% occurring only once. This chain links TRBV7-2 with TRBJ2-7, with a possible D match to TRBD2 (7 bases). Source material: sorted CD4+, CD8+, or CD8+CD57+ T cells (not recorded which) from PBMCs. The sequence came from a human donor with aplastic anemia. The CDR3 DNA reads TGTGCCAGCAGCATTGGCGGGGGCCGGTCCTACGAGCAGTACTTC. It codes for CASSIGGGRSYEQYF.